This TCR beta chain comes out of a study of blood T cells in healthy people across ages. Together with a sample-barcoded 5' primer, a J-beta primer mix was included in a second PCR lasting about 6 to 12 cycles. TCRdb used MiXCR to reprocess the 5' RACE reads, holding one entry per CDR3 protein. This table has approximately 320,000 distinct CDR3 sequences, 27% appearing once. V was pared by 6 bases and J by 8 bases, with 12 bases of the junction left unmatched. Germline V lookup: CDR1 DFQATT, CDR2 SNEGSKA (reference sequence). The CDR3 is 13 amino acids. The sample consisted of blood. V and J are TRBV20-1 and TRBJ1-2; 7 positions match TRBD1. The sequence derives from a woman in her seventies in good health. As DNA, the CDR3 is TGCAGTGCGAGGGGACAGTGGGGAGAGGGCTACACCTTC. This gives the protein CSARGQWGEGYTF.